Only a few counts were recorded for the clone carrying this TCR beta chain. The V and J ends lost 0 bases and 2 bases respectively, with 10 bases between them. Per the germline V gene, CDR1 is SGHRS and CDR2 is YFSETQ. The CDR3 has 15 residues. TCRdb redid the calling of the RT-PCR reads with MiXCR, one entry per CDR3 protein. The sample holds about 700,000 distinct CDR3 sequences, about 14% seen once. The source is a female donor in good health, serving as a healthy control. Sequencing used memory CD4+ T cells from blood. V and J are TRBV5-1 and TRBJ2-3; maybe TRBD1 (5 bases). CDR3: CASSLAGQTTDTQYF. The CDR3 DNA is TGCGCCAGCAGCTTGGCCGGACAAACCACAGATACGCAGTATTTT.